Presented here are 19 T cell receptor beta chains from one specimen sequenced in a study of T cells after yellow fever vaccination. TCRdb itself ran the 5' RACE reads through MiXCR, one entry per CDR3 protein. The profile shows around 400,000 distinct CDR3 sequences, roughly 10% of them singletons. Sample: PBMCs, taken on the day of the first yellow fever vaccination. The origin of the receptors is a man between 18 and 35 years old who received the YFV17D yellow fever vaccine.

The rearrangement uses TRBV15 and TRBJ2-5, with D perhaps matching TRBD2 (6 bases). Trimming cost V 1 base and J 4 bases, with 16 bases left between them. This CDR3 has 16 amino acids. The germline gives CDR1 LNHNV, CDR2 YYDKDF (reference sequence). The CDR3 protein is CATSRGSSARVETQYF. The DNA of the CDR3 is TGTGCCACCAGCAGAGGGTCTAGCGCCCGGGTAGAGACCCAGTACTTC.

This clonotype was detected only a few times. J is TRBJ2-4 and V is TRBV4-1; TRBD1 is a possible D gene (6 bases). There are 15 residues in the CDR3. Per germline, CDR1 MGHRA and CDR2 YSYEKL. The V and J ends lost 5 bases and 2 bases respectively, with 13 bases between them. CDR3 sequence: CASSTPGTTKNIQYF. DNA of the CDR3: TGCGCCAGCAGCACACCCGGGACAACCAAAAACATTCAGTACTTC.

This clonotype was observed a few times. This sequence joins TRBV10-3 and TRBJ2-1; D gene uncertain. CDR1 and CDR2 from the germline V gene are ENHRY and SYGVKD. Trimming cost V 3 bases and J 5 bases, with 8 bases left between them. The CDR3 has 13 amino acids. The CDR3 sequence is CAISEYRDNEQFF. As DNA, the CDR3 is TGTGCCATCAGTGAATACAGAGACAATGAGCAGTTCTTC.

The chain combines TRBV5-6 with TRBJ2-1; D gene unclear. Germline-derived CDR1 and CDR2 are SGHDT and YYEEEE. This CDR3 region has 13 residues. The V end lost 0 bases, the J end lost 8 bases, and 9 bases lay between the germline ends. The CDR3 loop reads CASSLVDVDEQFF. CDR3 bases: TGTGCCAGCAGCTTGGTCGACGTTGATGAGCAGTTCTTC.

J is TRBJ1-1 and V is TRBV5-1, with a tentative D call TRBD1 (6 bases). The germline V gene has CDR1 SGHRS and CDR2 YFSETQ. The CDR3 sequence is 13 residues long. Trimming cost V 1 base and J 9 bases, with 13 bases left between them. Here the CDR3 reads CASSLFTQGKAFF. For the CDR3, the DNA is TGCGCCAGCAGCTTGTTCACTCAGGGGAAAGCTTTCTTT.

This clonotype was counted a few times. The V and J genes are TRBV11-2 and TRBJ1-5, with 8 bases matching TRBD1. Germline V lookup: CDR1 SGHAT, CDR2 FQNNGV. The CDR3 extends over 17 amino acids. The V segment lost 0 bases and the J segment 0 bases; nucleotides outside the gene matches: 4. CDR3 region: CASSLEAGGYSNQPQHF. The CDR3, as DNA: TGTGCCAGCAGCTTAGAGGCAGGGGGCTATAGCAATCAGCCCCAGCATTTT.

The CDR3 nucleotides are TGCGCCAGCAGCGCGGGACTCTGGAGGGGCTACACCTTC. This translates into CASSAGLWRGYTF. The rearrangement links TRBV5-1 to TRBJ1-2; D might be TRBD1 (5 bases). Trimming pared 4 bases from V and 8 bases from J, leaving 15 bases between. Germline values: CDR1 SGHRS, CDR2 YFSETQ. This CDR3 has 13 residues.

The gene calls are TRBV7-2 and TRBJ2-7, with 8 bases matching TRBD2. Looked up from germline, CDR1 is SGHTA and CDR2 is FQGNSA. The CDR3 runs 15 residues. V gave up 6 bases and J gave up 0 bases; unmatched junction bases: 7. CDR3: CASSPLGGGSYEQYF. CDR3 bases: TGTGCCAGCAGTCCGCTCGGGGGGGGCTCCTACGAGCAGTACTTC.

This clonotype was counted ten times or more. This sequence joins TRBV6-2 or TRBV6-3 and TRBJ2-5; D assignment may be TRBD1 or TRBD2 (5 bases each). CDR3 size: 15 residues. V was pared by 6 bases and J by 5 bases, with 19 bases between. Per the germline V gene, CDR1 is MNHEY and CDR2 is SVGEGT. The CDR3 loop reads CASSKRDFWGETQYF. The CDR3 DNA reads TGTGCCAGCAGCAAGAGGGATTTCTGGGGGGAGACCCAGTACTTC.

This clonotype was recorded a few times. This sequence joins TRBV11-2 and TRBJ1-1, with 11 bases fitting TRBD1. After removal of 6 bases from V and 3 bases from J, the junction contained 9 bases not matched to a gene. The CDR3 runs 16 residues. Germline-derived CDR1 and CDR2 are SGHAT and FQNNGV. CDR3 protein: CASRPGTGGLDTEAFF. The CDR3 DNA reads as TGTGCCAGCAGACCCGGGACAGGGGGGTTGGACACTGAAGCTTTCTTT. Using reference TRBV11-2 and TRBJ1-1 for the parts outside the CDR3, the full variable domain is EAGVAQSPRYKIIEKRQSVAFWCNPISGHATLYWYQQILGQGPKLLIQFQNNGVVDDSQLPKDRFSAERLKGVDSTLKIQPAKLEDSAVYLCASRPGTGGLDTEAFFGQGTRLTVV.

This clonotype was recorded many times. The chain joins TRBV7-8 to TRBJ2-7; 7 bases match TRBD1. The CDR3 runs to 14 residues. Unmatched junction bases numbered 9, after V lost 8 bases and J lost 2 bases. CDR1 is SGHVS, CDR2 FQNEAQ, per germline. For the CDR3, the DNA is TGTGCCAGCCAGGGGGACAGCGCAACCTACGAGCAGTACTTC. As protein: CASQGDSATYEQYF.

The genes are TRBV28 and TRBJ2-5, with D perhaps TRBD2 (5 bases). The CDR3 totals 12 residues. V was cut by 11 bases and J by 3 bases, with 13 bases left in between. Germline V lookup: CDR1 MDHEN, CDR2 SYDVKM. The DNA for the CDR3 is TGTGCCGCCGGCGGACTGAAAGAGACCCAGTACTTC. It translates to CAAGGLKETQYF. The whole variable domain, remainder taken from reference TRBV28 and TRBJ2-5, is DVKVTQSSRYLVKRTGEKVFLECVQDMDHENMFWYRQDPGLGLRLIYFSYDVKMKEKGDIPEGYSVSREKKERFSLILESASTNQTSMYLCAAGGLKETQYFGPGTRLLVL.

This clonotype was found a few times. The junction departs from the called germline gene at one end, perhaps through a read error. The chain joins TRBV12-3 or TRBV12-4 to TRBJ2-1; the D is unclear. This CDR3 is 13 amino acids long. In nucleotides, the CDR3 is TGTGCCAGCGCCGACGGCCTTTACAATGGGCAGTTCTTC. Residues: CASADGLYNGQFF.

This clonotype was seen a handful of times. CDR3 coding DNA: TGTGCCAGCAGCATCCGACTTAACATCAGGGTTGATACGCAGTATTTT. It yields the protein CASSIRLNIRVDTQYF. The V call is TRBV7-2, the J call TRBJ2-3, with D possibly matching TRBD1 (5 bases). Per germline, CDR1 SGHTA and CDR2 FQGNSA. The V and J ends lost 5 bases and 6 bases respectively, with 21 bases between them. This CDR3 has 16 residues.

This clonotype was picked up a small number of times. The chain couples TRBV7-9 to TRBJ1-1, with TRBD1 as a possible D gene (5 bases). The V gene lost 6 bases and the J gene lost 6 bases, with 14 bases spanning the gap. The CDR3 spans 13 residues. Germline CDR1 and CDR2: SEHNR and FQNEAQ (reference sequence). The CDR3 DNA follows: TGTGCCAGCAGTAGCAGGGCGGCGGCTGAAGCTTTCTTT. It yields the protein CASSSRAAAEAFF.

As for this clonotype: This may be a read error: a much more frequent sequence differs by one nucleotide. The chain is built from TRBV12-3 or TRBV12-4 and TRBJ1-1, with a possible D match to TRBD1 (5 bases). Trimming left V 11 bases short and J 1 base short, with 14 bases between. CDR3 length equals 13 residues. The CDR3 DNA is TGTGCCGGCCAGACAGATGCGAACACTGAAGCTTTCTTT. Translating gives CAGQTDANTEAFF.

This clonotype showed up just a few times. This chain connects TRBV20-1 to TRBJ2-3, with 7 bases aligning to TRBD2. Per the germline V gene, CDR1 is DFQATT and CDR2 is SNEGSKA (reference sequence). V dropped 6 bases and J dropped 1; count of bases not matched to a gene: 10. This CDR3 spans 15 amino acids. The CDR3: CSAHVRDYRTDTQYF. DNA of the CDR3: TGCAGTGCCCACGTCCGGGACTACCGCACAGATACGCAGTATTTT.

This clonotype was seen a handful of times. V gene TRBV5-4 combines with J gene TRBJ2-5, with D perhaps TRBD2 (6 bases). The CDR3 has 15 amino acids. Germline V gene data show CDR1 as SGHNT and CDR2 as YYREEE (reference sequence). Trimming shortened V by 3 bases and J by 2 bases, and 14 bases separated the two germline ends. The CDR3 DNA reads TGTGCCAGCAGCTGGGGCGTTGGGGGGCAAGAGACCCAGTACTTC. Protein product: CASSWGVGGQETQYF.

This clonotype appeared many times. This sequence joins TRBV12-3 or TRBV12-4 and TRBJ2-3; 8 bases are shared with TRBD1. The CDR3 has 16 residues. Unmatched junction bases numbered 8, after V lost 2 bases and J lost 4 bases. CDR3 residues: CASSLWGAGGADTQYF. CDR3 DNA sequence: TGTGCCAGCAGTTTATGGGGTGCAGGGGGCGCAGATACGCAGTATTTT.